What follows are 8 T cell receptor beta chains derived from one specimen sequenced in a study of cytomegalovirus exposure and HLA in healthy donors. 60 Vbeta and 13 Jbeta primers were used in PCR. The assay was immunoSEQ multiplex PCR, and TCRdb's table has in-frame clones only and misses some. The sample carries some 120,000 clones, roughly 76% recorded once. The material sequenced was PBMCs. These receptors were taken from a woman in her sixties in good health and CMV-seropositive.

This clone was seen only a few times. DNA for the CDR3: TGTGCCAGCAGTCTTCGGACAGGGACCATAACCGGGGAGCTGTTTTTT. This encodes CASSLRTGTITGELFF. The chain joins TRBV7-2 to TRBJ2-2, with 8 bases identical to TRBD1. V shed 6 bases and J 5 bases; nucleotides not matched to a gene: 11. The CDR3 is 16 residues long. CDR1 and CDR2 (germline): SGHTA, FQGNSA.

The chain carries TRBV27 and TRBJ1-6; 8 nucleotides align to TRBD1. CDR3 length equals 18 residues. The V and J ends lost 3 bases and 0 bases, in that order; junction bases with no gene match: 7. Germline loops: CDR1 MNHEY, CDR2 SMNVEV (reference sequence). CDR3: CASSFRDRTSSYNSPLHF. The CDR3, as DNA: TGTGCCAGCAGTTTTAGGGACAGGACGAGCTCCTATAATTCACCCCTCCACTTT.

This chain uses TRBV18 with TRBJ2-7; 9 nucleotides match TRBD1. The J segment lost 5 bases and the V segment lost 6 bases, leaving 8 bases of the junction unmatched. Germline V gene sequence: CDR1 KGHSH, CDR2 LQKENI. This CDR3 has 14 residues. CDR3 in DNA: TGTGCCAGCTCCGGGGGGACAGGGTGGAACGAGCAGTACTTC. It translates to CASSGGTGWNEQYF.

This chain joins TRBV19 and TRBJ2-2; possible D gene TRBD2, 5 bases. The CDR3 length is 13 residues. V lost 7 bases and J lost 1, with 7 bases in between. Germline lookup yields CDR1 LNHDA and CDR2 SQIVND (reference sequence). CDR3 in DNA: TGTGCCAGTACACTAGTGAACACCGGGGAGCTGTTTTTT. Amino acid sequence: CASTLVNTGELFF.

This chain uses TRBV19 with TRBJ1-5; possible D gene TRBD1, 5 bases. V was trimmed by 1 base and J by 2 bases, leaving 12 bases between them. There are 16 residues in the CDR3. Germline CDR1 LNHDA, CDR2 SQIVND (reference sequence). In DNA, the CDR3 is TGTGCCAGTAGTATAGTTGGTCTAGGGGGCAATCAGCCCCAGCATTTT. This translates into CASSIVGLGGNQPQHF.

J is TRBJ2-3 and V is TRBV7-2, with TRBD1 matching over 7 bases. The length of the CDR3 is 15 residues. With 3 bases clipped from V and 0 bases from J, the junction kept 3 bases outside the gene matches. Germline V CDR1 and CDR2: SGHTA, FQGNSA. The DNA of the CDR3 is TGTGCCAGCAGCTTTACAGGGGCGAGCACAGATACGCAGTATTTT. Translated, it gives CASSFTGASTDTQYF.

The chain has TRBV30 and TRBJ1-6, with a tentative D call TRBD1 (5 bases). The ends were cut back, 3 bases at V and 11 bases at J, with 11 bases in the middle. Per germline, CDR1 GTSNPN and CDR2 SVGIG (reference sequence). There are 12 residues in the CDR3. The CDR3 nucleotides are TGTGCCTGGAGAGGGGCGCGGACACCCCTCCACTTT. Translating gives CAWRGARTPLHF. Complete variable domain (other parts from reference TRBV30 and TRBJ1-6): SQTIHQWPATLVQPVGSPLSLECTVEGTSNPNLYWYRQAAGRGLQLLFYSVGIGQISSEVPQNLSASRPQDRQFILSSKKLLLSDSGFYLCAWRGARTPLHFGNGTRLTVT.

The chain carries TRBV6-1 and TRBJ2-7, with D uncertain. Trimming took 3 bases from V and 5 from J, leaving 11 bases between them. Germline lookup yields CDR1 MNHNS and CDR2 SASEGT. The CDR3 length is 13 residues. The CDR3 sequence is CASSEERRHEQYF. The CDR3 bases are TGTGCCAGCAGTGAGGAAAGGAGACACGAGCAGTACTTC.